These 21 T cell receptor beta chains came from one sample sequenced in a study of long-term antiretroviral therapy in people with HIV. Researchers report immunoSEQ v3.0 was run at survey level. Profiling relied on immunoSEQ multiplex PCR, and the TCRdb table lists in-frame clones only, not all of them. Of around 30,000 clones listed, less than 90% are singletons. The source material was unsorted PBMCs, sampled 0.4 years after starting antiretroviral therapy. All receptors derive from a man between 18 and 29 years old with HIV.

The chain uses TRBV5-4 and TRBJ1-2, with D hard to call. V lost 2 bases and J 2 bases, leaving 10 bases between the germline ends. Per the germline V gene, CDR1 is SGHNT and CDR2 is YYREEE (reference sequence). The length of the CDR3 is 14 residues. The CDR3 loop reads CASSLERGNYGYTF. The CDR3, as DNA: TGTGCCAGCAGCTTAGAACGAGGGAACTATGGCTACACCTTC.

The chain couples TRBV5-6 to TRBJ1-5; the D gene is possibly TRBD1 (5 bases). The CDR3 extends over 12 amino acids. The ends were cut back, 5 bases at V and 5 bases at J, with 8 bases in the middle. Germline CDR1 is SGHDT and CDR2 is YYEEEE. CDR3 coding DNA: TGTGCCAGCAGTCGGGGGGATCAGCCCCAGCATTTT. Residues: CASSRGDQPQHF.

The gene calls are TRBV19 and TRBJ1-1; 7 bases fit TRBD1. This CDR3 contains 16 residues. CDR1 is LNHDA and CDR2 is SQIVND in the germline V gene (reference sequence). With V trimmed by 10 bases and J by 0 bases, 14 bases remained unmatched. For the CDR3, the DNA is TGTGCCAACTTCCGACAGGGCCCCTCCATGAACACTGAAGCTTTCTTT. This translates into CANFRQGPSMNTEAFF.

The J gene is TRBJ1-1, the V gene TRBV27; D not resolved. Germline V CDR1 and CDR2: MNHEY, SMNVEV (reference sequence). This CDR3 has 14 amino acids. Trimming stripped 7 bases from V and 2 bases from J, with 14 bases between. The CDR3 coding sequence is TGTGCCAGCATGTTGACTCTTACCAACACTGAAGCTTTCTTT. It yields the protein CASMLTLTNTEAFF.

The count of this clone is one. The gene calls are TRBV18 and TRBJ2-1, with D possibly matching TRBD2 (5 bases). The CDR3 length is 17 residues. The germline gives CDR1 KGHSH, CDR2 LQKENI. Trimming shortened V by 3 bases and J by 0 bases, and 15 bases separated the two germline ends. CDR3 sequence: CASSPTRAASSYNEQFF. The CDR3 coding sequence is TGTGCCAGCTCACCTACCCGAGCGGCTAGCTCCTACAATGAGCAGTTCTTC.

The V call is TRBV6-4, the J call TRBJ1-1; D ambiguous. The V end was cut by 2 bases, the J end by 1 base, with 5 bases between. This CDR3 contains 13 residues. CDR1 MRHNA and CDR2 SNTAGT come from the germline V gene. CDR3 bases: TGTGCCAGCAGTGACGGGAGGAACACTGAAGCTTTCTTT. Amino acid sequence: CASSDGRNTEAFF.

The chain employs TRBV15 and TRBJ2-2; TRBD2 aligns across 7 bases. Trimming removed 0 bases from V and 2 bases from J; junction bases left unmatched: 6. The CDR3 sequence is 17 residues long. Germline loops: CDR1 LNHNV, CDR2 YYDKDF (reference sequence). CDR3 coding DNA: TGTGCCACCAGCAGAGATTCCCAGCGGGGAAACACCGGGGAGCTGTTTTTT. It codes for CATSRDSQRGNTGELFF. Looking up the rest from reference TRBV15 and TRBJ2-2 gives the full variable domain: DAMVIQNPRYQVTQFGKPVTLSCSQTLNHNVMYWYQQKSSQAPKLLFHYYDKDFNNEADTPDNFQSRRPNTSFCFLDIRSPGLGDTAMYLCATSRDSQRGNTGELFFGEGSRLTVL.

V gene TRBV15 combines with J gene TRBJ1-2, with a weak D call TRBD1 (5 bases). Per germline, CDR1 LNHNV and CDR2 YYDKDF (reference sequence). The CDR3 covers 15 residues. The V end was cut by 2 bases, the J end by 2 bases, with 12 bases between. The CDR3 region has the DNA TGTGCCACCAGCAGACTAAGGGGCACAAACTATGGCTACACCTTC. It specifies CATSRLRGTNYGYTF.

CDR3 DNA: TGCGCCAGCAGCCAAGATCAGGGGGCGGGCGTGGGGAACACTGAAGCTTTCTTT. Translation: CASSQDQGAGVGNTEAFF. The chain joins TRBV4-1 to TRBJ1-1, with 8 bases lining up with TRBD1. CDR1 and CDR2 from the germline V gene are MGHRA and YSYEKL. The length of the CDR3 is 18 residues. Trimming removed 0 bases from V and 1 base from J; junction bases left unmatched: 10.

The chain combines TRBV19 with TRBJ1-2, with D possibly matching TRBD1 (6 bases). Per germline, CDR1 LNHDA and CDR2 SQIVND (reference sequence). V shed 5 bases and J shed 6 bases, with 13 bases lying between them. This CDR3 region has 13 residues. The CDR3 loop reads CASSPQGSDGYTF. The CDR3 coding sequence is TGTGCCAGTAGTCCCCAGGGGTCTGATGGCTACACCTTC.

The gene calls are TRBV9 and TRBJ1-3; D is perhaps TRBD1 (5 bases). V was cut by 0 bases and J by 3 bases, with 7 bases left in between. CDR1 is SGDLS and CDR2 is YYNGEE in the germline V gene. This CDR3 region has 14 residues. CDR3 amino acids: CASSVGDGGNTIYF. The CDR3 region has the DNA TGTGCCAGCAGCGTAGGGGACGGTGGAAACACCATATATTTT.

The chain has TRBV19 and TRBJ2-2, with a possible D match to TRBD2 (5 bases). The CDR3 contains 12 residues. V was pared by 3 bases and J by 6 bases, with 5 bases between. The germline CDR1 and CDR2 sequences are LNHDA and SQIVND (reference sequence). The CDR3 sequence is CASSMEAGELFF. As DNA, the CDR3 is TGTGCCAGTAGTATGGAGGCCGGGGAGCTGTTTTTT.

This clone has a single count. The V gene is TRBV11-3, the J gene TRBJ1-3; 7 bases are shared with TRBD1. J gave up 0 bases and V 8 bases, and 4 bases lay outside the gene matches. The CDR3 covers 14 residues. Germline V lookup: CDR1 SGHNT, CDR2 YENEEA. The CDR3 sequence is CASGQVTSGNTIYF. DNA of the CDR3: TGTGCCAGCGGACAGGTGACCTCTGGAAACACCATATATTTT.

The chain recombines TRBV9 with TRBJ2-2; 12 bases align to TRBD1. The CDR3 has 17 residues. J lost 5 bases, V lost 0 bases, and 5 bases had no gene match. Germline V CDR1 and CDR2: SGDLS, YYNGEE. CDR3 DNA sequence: TGTGCCAGCAGCGTAGGGGACAGGGGGCAGAGTACCGGGGAGCTGTTTTTT. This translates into CASSVGDRGQSTGELFF.

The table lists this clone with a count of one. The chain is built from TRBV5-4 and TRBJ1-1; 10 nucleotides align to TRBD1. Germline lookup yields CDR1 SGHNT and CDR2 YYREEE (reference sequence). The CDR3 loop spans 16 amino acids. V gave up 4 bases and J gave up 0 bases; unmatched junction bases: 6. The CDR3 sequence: CASSPGQGVLNTEAFF. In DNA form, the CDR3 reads TGTGCCAGCAGCCCCGGACAGGGGGTACTGAACACTGAAGCTTTCTTT.

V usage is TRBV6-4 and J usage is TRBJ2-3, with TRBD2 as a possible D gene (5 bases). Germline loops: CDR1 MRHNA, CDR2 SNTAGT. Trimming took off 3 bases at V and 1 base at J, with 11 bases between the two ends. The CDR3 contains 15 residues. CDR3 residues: CASSETGGRTDTQYF. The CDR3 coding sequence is TGTGCCAGCAGTGAAACTGGAGGTCGCACAGATACGCAGTATTTT.

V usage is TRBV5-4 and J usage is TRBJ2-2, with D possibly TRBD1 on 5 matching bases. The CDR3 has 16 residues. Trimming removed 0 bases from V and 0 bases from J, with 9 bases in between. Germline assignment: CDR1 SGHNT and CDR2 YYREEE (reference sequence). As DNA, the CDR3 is TGTGCCAGCAGCTTGGGTGGCAGGGCGAACACCGGGGAGCTGTTTTTT. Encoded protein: CASSLGGRANTGELFF.

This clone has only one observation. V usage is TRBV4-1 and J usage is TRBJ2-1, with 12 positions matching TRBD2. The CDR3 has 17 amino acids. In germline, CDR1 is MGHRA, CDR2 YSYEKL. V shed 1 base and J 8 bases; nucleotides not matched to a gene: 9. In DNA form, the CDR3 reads TGCGCCAGCAGCCAAGTGGCTAGCGGGGGGGCCGGGGATGAGCAGTTCTTC. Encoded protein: CASSQVASGGAGDEQFF.

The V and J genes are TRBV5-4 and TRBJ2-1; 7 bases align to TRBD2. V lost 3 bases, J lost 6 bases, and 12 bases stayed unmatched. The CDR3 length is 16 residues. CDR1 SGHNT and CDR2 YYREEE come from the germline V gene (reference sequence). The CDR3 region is CASSSSGLVSTNEQFF. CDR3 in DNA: TGTGCCAGCAGCTCAAGCGGACTAGTAAGCACCAATGAGCAGTTCTTC.

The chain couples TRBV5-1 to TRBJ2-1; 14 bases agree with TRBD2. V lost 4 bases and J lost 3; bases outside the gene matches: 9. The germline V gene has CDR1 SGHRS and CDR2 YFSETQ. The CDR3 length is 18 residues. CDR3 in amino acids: CASSQYGLAGGLYNEQFF. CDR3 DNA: TGCGCCAGCAGCCAATATGGACTAGCGGGGGGACTCTACAATGAGCAGTTCTTC.

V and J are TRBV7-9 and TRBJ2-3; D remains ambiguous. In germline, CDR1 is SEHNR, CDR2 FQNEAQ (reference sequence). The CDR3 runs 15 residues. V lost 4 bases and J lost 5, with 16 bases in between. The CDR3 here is CASSSNTLREDTQYF. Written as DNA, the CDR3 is TGTGCCAGCAGCTCCAATACCTTACGAGAAGATACGCAGTATTTT.